The rows below give T cell receptor beta chains drawn from one sample of a study of blood T cell repertoires in COVID-19. The assay was immunoSEQ multiplex PCR, and TCRdb's table has in-frame clones only and misses some. This sample carries roughly 100,000 clones, about four fifths of them seen once, and the ten largest clones take more than 4.5%. The sample comprised peripheral blood. These TCRs come from a man aged 55 to 69 with acute or convalescent COVID-19. Each CDR3 is given with its conserved first and last residue. The order of the fields is clone size, J gene, V gene, D gene, CDR3 protein, CDR3 DNA. D genes are given only for firm matches. Where a row states a size, it is once, few, many or the class of an expanded clone; other rows omit it.

once	TRBJ1-2	TRBV6-1	.	CASSEARVSVYGYTF	TGTGCCAGCAGTGAAGCGAGGGTCTCGGTCTATGGCTACACCTTC
.	TRBJ2-2	TRBV12-3/TRBV12-4	.	CASTLNTGELFF	TGTGCCAGCACCCTGAACACCGGGGAGCTGTTTTTT
.	TRBJ2-5	TRBV7-3	TRBD2	CASSFGGTQETQYF	TGTGCCAGCAGCTTCGGGGGGACCCAAGAGACCCAGTACTTC
many	TRBJ2-1	TRBV5-4	TRBD2	CASRGLAGGPPVEQFF	TGTGCCAGCAGGGGACTAGCGGGAGGGCCCCCGGTTGAGCAGTTCTTC
.	TRBJ1-4	TRBV4-1	.	CASSQESRNSATNEKLFF	TGCGCCAGCAGCCAAGAGTCCAGGAACTCTGCAACTAATGAAAAACTGTTTTTT
.	TRBJ1-3	TRBV7-9	.	CASSLFPRGITGNTIYF	TGTGCCAGCAGCTTATTCCCGCGGGGCATTACTGGAAACACCATATATTTT
.	TRBJ2-1	TRBV18	.	CASSRGELVNEQFF	TGTGCCAGCTCACGGGGGGAGCTGGTCAATGAGCAGTTCTTC
.	TRBJ1-1	TRBV7-8	.	CASSLATVTEAFF	TGTGCCAGCAGCTTAGCAACTGTCACTGAAGCTTTCTTT
.	TRBJ1-2	TRBV5-6	TRBD1	CASSVGTGVDGYTF	TGTGCCAGCAGCGTGGGGACAGGGGTAGATGGCTACACCTTC
few	TRBJ1-5	TRBV28	.	CASSLEGRQPQHF	TGTGCCAGCAGTCTGGAGGGGAGACAGCCCCAGCATTTT